Sequencing of this T cell receptor beta chain was carried out in a study of T cell responses to AZD1222 COVID-19 vaccine. Study observations and caveats: Across spike, vaccine-associated CD4 TCRs were found, dominant at 160-218 and 743-854. Females outnumbered males among donors, who were mostly white British; clonal diversity was possibly underestimated. Baseline serology detected seropositivity in only a handful of AZD1222 recipients.

This CDR3 spans 15 amino acids. The germline V and J ends were trimmed by 5 bases and 3 bases, with 14 bases remaining between them. From germline, CDR1 is MNHEY and CDR2 SVGAGI. TCRdb's table, derived via immunoSEQ multiplex PCR, lists solely in-frame clones and lacks some. The table lists 110,000 to 150,000 clones, approximately 90% of them singletons. Notes on this clone: What it recognizes is unknown.

This chain links TRBV6-5 with TRBJ1-5; the D is unclear. This sequence originates from an adult who received the AZD1222 COVID-19 vaccine. The sample in question was peripheral blood, obtained 28 days after the second AZD1222 dose. The DNA for the CDR3 is TGTGCCAGCAGTCCTCAGCCGGGATTCAATCAGCCCCAGCATTTT. Its protein product is CASSPQPGFNQPQHF.